This TCR beta chain was captured in a study of T-cell memory formation after mild COVID-19. Study-wide context: TCR clustering was largely donor specific. Study observations and caveats: A subset of responding clones appeared in pre-infection memory, suggesting cross-reactive memory joined.

The CDR3 has 15 amino acids. V was clipped by 3 bases and J by 4 bases, with 19 bases between them. Germline V gives CDR1 DFQATT, CDR2 SNEGSKA (reference sequence). To note about this clonotype: Its cognate antigen is unknown.

One entry per CDR3 protein results from TCRdb running MiXCR on the 5' RACE reads. The repertoire has 80,000 to 95,000 distinct CDR3 sequences, 25% of them found once; the top ten carry under 55%. This chain links TRBV20-1 with TRBJ2-7, with D possibly matching TRBD1 (6 bases). The sample was PBMCs or a T cell subset sorted from them (not recorded which). This clonotype was obtained from a man between 18 and 29 years old who had mild COVID-19 (a few samples of this study predate the infection). Cell type and time point are not known. The CDR3 coding sequence is TGCAGTGCTAGGCCATTCACAGGGACGGAATACGAGCAGTACTTC. It codes for CSARPFTGTEYEQYF.